This T cell receptor (beta chain) emerged from a study of cytomegalovirus exposure and HLA in healthy donors. Trimming left V 4 bases short and J 2 bases short, with 20 bases between. This CDR3 region has 17 residues. Germline V gene sequence: CDR1 MGHDK, CDR2 SYGVNS. Study-wide points: As a later analysis showed, a missense DCLRE1C variant was linked to trimming of TCR beta V- and J-genes.

A multiplex PCR was run with 60 Vbeta primers and 13 Jbeta primers. In the authors' methods: A later analysis counted 80 million or so unique TCR beta chains, roughly 11 million shared. TCRdb's copy holds only in-frame clones and misses some; the assay was immunoSEQ multiplex PCR. That table is the source of V, J and clone size, and D and trimming were worked out from the DNA. The repertoire has approximately 180,000 clones, under 90% of them found once; the top ten carry 6.5% to 8.5%. Remarks on this clone: What it binds is not known.

The TCR sequence derives from a man aged 25 to 40 in good health and CMV-seropositive. Sequencing was done on a sample of PBMCs. The chain recombines TRBV25-1 with TRBJ1-2, with D possibly matching TRBD1 (5 bases). This CDR3 is CASSGRVYMSKNYGYTF. In nucleotides, the CDR3 is TGTGCCAGCAGTGGCAGGGTATATATGTCGAAGAACTATGGCTACACCTTC.